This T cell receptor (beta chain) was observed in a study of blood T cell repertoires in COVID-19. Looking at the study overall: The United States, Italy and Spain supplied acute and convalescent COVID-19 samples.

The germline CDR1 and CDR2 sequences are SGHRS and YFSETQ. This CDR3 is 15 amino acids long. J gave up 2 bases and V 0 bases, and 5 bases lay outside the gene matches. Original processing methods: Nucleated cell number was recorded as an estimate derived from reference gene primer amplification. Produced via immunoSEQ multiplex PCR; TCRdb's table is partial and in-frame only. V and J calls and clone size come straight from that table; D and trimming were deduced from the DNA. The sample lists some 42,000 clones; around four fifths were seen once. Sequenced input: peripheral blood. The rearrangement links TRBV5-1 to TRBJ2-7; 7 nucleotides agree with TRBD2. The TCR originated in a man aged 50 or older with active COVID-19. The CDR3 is CASSLARESPYEQYF. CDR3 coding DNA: TGCGCCAGCAGCTTGGCGCGGGAGTCCCCCTACGAGCAGTACTTC.